This TCR beta chain was captured in a study of T cell changes during pregnancy in multiple sclerosis. Repertoires were generated with immunoSEQ multiplex PCR, while TCRdb's copy carries only in-frame clones and drops some. Found here are under 70,000 clones, 91% of them singletons; the top ten hold 1% to 1.5%. The CDR3 totals 15 residues. The germline gives CDR1 SGDLS, CDR2 YYNGEE. Deletions cut 4 bases from V and 1 base from J, with 14 bases between. The material sequenced was peripheral blood, taken after pregnancy. V and J are TRBV9 and TRBJ1-1; no firm D call. The TCR sequence derives from a female donor in good health, enrolled as a control in a pregnancy study. DNA of the CDR3: TGTGCCAGCAGCCCCCACTGGGGAGGGAACACTGAAGCTTTCTTT. It translates to CASSPHWGGNTEAFF.